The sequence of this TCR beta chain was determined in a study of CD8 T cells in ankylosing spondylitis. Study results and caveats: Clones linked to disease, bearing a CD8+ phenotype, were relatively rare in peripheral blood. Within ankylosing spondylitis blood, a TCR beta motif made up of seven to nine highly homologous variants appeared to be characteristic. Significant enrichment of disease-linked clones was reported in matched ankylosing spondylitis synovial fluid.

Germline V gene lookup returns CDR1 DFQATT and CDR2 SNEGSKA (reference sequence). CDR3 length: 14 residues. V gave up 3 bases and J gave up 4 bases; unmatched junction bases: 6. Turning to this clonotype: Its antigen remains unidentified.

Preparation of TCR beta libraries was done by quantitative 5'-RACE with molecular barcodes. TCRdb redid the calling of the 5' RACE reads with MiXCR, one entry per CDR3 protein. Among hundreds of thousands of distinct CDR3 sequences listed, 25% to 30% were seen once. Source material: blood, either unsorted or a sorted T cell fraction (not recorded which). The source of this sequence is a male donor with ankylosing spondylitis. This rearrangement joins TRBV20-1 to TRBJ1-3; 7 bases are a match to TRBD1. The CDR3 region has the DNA TGCAGTGCTAGGGCAGGGGGGCCCGGAAACACCATATATTTT. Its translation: CSARAGGPGNTIYF.